This is a list of T cell receptor beta chains from one sample in a study of cytomegalovirus exposure and HLA in healthy donors. The repertoire was sequenced with immunoSEQ multiplex PCR; TCRdb's copy has only in-frame clones and lacks some. The repertoire has 150,000 or so clones, about nine tenths of them found once; the top ten carry about 6.4%. The specimen was PBMCs. The receptors shown here come from a woman in her twenties or thirties in good health and CMV-seropositive. The CDR3 runs from the conserved cysteine through the conserved F or W. A D gene is named only where the DNA matches it firmly. Part of the rows lack a size; the others show once, few, many or a class for expanded clones.

j_gene | abundance | d_gene | len | v_gene | CDR3nt | CDR3aa
TRBJ2-3 | few | - | 13 | TRBV6-1 | TGTGCCAGCCGGACAGAAAGCACAGATACGCAGTATTTT | CASRTESTDTQYF
TRBJ2-2 | - | TRBD2 | 13 | TRBV25-1 | TGTGCCAGCGTGACTAGCGGGGCCGGGGAGCTGTTTTTT | CASVTSGAGELFF
TRBJ1-1 | - | - | 16 | TRBV18 | TGTGCCAGCTCTCCTGGCCGACAGGTGGTGAACACTGAAGCTTTCTTT | CASSPGRQVVNTEAFF
TRBJ1-2 | - | - | 12 | TRBV15 | TGTGCCACCAGCAGAGAAAGCGTCGGCTACACCTTC | CATSRESVGYTF
TRBJ1-2 | once | TRBD1 | 16 | TRBV4-1 | TGCGCCAGCAGCCAAGTACCGGGACAGGGGGCGTTTGGCTACACCTTC | CASSQVPGQGAFGYTF
TRBJ1-6 | - | TRBD1 | 13 | TRBV25-1 | TGTGCCAGCAGCCGGGACAGAAATTCACCCCTCCACTTT | CASSRDRNSPLHF
TRBJ2-7 | - | TRBD1 | 13 | TRBV10-2 | TGCGCCAGCAGGGAACGAGGGACAGGTGAGCAGTACTTC | CASRERGTGEQYF
TRBJ2-1 | - | TRBD2 | 12 | TRBV9 | TGTGCCAGCAGCGCGACTAGCGGTTGGCAGTTCTTC | CASSATSGWQFF
TRBJ2-1 | - | TRBD2 | 15 | TRBV28 | TGTGCCAGCAGTTTAGCCGGGAGGCCCTCCAATGAGCAGTTCTTC | CASSLAGRPSNEQFF
TRBJ1-1 | medium-sized | TRBD1 | 13 | TRBV7-2 | TGTGCCAGCAGCGCGGACAGGGTCACTGAAGCTTTCTTT | CASSADRVTEAFF
TRBJ1-2 | - | - | 16 | TRBV10-2 | TGCGCCAGCAAAGACAGGTTCCCCCAACTCGACTATGGCTACACCTTC | CASKDRFPQLDYGYTF
TRBJ1-6 | - | TRBD1 | 17 | TRBV7-2 | TGTGCCAGCAGCCTAAAGCCGGGACAGGTATATAATTCACCCCTCCACTTT | CASSLKPGQVYNSPLHF
TRBJ1-2 | - | - | 15 | TRBV29-1 | TGCAGCGCTACAGGGCGGACTGATGCTAACTATGGCTACACCTTC | CSATGRTDANYGYTF
TRBJ2-3 | once | TRBD1 | 14 | TRBV28 | TGTGCCAGCATTGGACAGGGCTCCACAGATACGCAGTATTTT | CASIGQGSTDTQYF
TRBJ2-7 | - | TRBD1 | 13 | TRBV2 | TGTGCCAGCAAGGACAGGGGGCTCTACGAGCAGTACTTC | CASKDRGLYEQYF
TRBJ1-5 | - | - | 17 | TRBV28 | TGTGCCAGCAGTTTAATTAACGACAGGTATAGCAATCAGCCCCAGCATTTT | CASSLINDRYSNQPQHF
TRBJ2-1 | - | TRBD1 | 16 | TRBV6-6 | TGTGCCAGCAGAACCCCGGGACAGGGGATTAGTAATGAGCAGTTCTTC | CASRTPGQGISNEQFF
TRBJ2-6 | - | - | 13 | TRBV28 | TGTGCCAGCAGCCGTTCTGGGGCCAACGTCCTGACTTTC | CASSRSGANVLTF
TRBJ2-3 | - | - | 14 | TRBV19 | TGTGCCAGTAGTATAGTTAGTGTAACAGATACGCAGTATTTT | CASSIVSVTDTQYF
TRBJ2-7 | - | TRBD1 | 14 | TRBV28 | TGTGCCAGCAGCCCTCGGGACAGGGGCTACGAGCAGTACTTC | CASSPRDRGYEQYF
TRBJ2-7 | few | TRBD1 | 17 | TRBV6-1 | TGTGCCAGCAGTGGCGGACAGGGGGACTCTTCGTCCTACGAGCAGTACTTC | CASSGGQGDSSSYEQYF
TRBJ2-7 | - | - | 14 | TRBV7-8 | TGTGCCAGCAGCCCAATACAGGAGCGCTACGAGCAGTACTTC | CASSPIQERYEQYF
TRBJ2-1 | - | TRBD1 | 14 | TRBV19 | TGTGCCAGTAGTTTCCGGGACAGCCACAATGAGCAGTTCTTC | CASSFRDSHNEQFF
TRBJ2-5 | - | TRBD1 | 14 | TRBV28 | TGTGCCAGCAGGCAGACAGGGGGCCTCGAGACCCAGTACTTC | CASRQTGGLETQYF
TRBJ1-2 | - | - | 14 | TRBV5-1 | TGCGCCAGCAGCAAGGGGTATATGATGGATGGCTACACCTTC | CASSKGYMMDGYTF
TRBJ1-3 | - | - | 15 | TRBV18 | TGTGCCAGCTCCCCGGACTGGAGCTCTGGAAACACCATATATTTT | CASSPDWSSGNTIYF
TRBJ2-3 | - | - | 17 | TRBV5-6 | TGTGCCAGCAGCTTGTTCGCGGCCGGTACAAGCACAGATACGCAGTATTTT | CASSLFAAGTSTDTQYF
TRBJ2-3 | - | - | 14 | TRBV5-1 | TGCGCCAGCAGGGAGGTCCTTAGCACAGATACGCAGTATTTT | CASREVLSTDTQYF
TRBJ1-6 | few | - | 14 | TRBV2 | TGTGCCAGCGGGGGGAAGTCGAGTAATTCACCCCTCCACTTT | CASGGKSSNSPLHF
TRBJ2-3 | - | TRBD1 | 14 | TRBV5-1 | TGCGCCAGCAGCTTACAGGGGGGCACAGATACGCAGTATTTT | CASSLQGGTDTQYF
TRBJ2-7 | - | TRBD1 | 12 | TRBV2 | TGTGCCAGCAGCCGGGACAGCTACGAGCAGTACTTC | CASSRDSYEQYF
TRBJ2-1 | - | - | 14 | TRBV5-1 | TGCGCCAGCAGCTTAGGGACATACAACAATGAGCAGTTCTTC | CASSLGTYNNEQFF
TRBJ1-4 | once | - | 17 | TRBV9 | TGTGCCAGCAGCGTAGTATATCCCCACCTAGCCCGTGAAAAACTGTTTTTT | CASSVVYPHLAREKLFF
TRBJ1-6 | few | TRBD1 | 14 | TRBV6-5 | TGTGCCAGCAGGTCGGGACAGAGACATTCACCCCTCCACTTT | CASRSGQRHSPLHF
TRBJ1-5 | - | - | 16 | TRBV11-2 | TGTGCCAGCAGCTTAGGGTCGGGGTCCTTAAATCAGCCCCAGCATTTT | CASSLGSGSLNQPQHF
TRBJ2-3 | - | - | 14 | TRBV5-8 | TGTGCCAGCAGCGAGACACGCAGCACAGATACGCAGTATTTT | CASSETRSTDTQYF
TRBJ1-5 | - | - | 13 | TRBV7-8 | TGTGCCAGCAGCTTAGGTCCGAATCAGCCCCAGCATTTT | CASSLGPNQPQHF
TRBJ2-7 | - | TRBD1 | 15 | TRBV18 | TGTGCCAGCTCACCAAGAGGGACAGCTCCCTACGAGCAGTACTTC | CASSPRGTAPYEQYF
TRBJ2-3 | - | - | 12 | TRBV29-1 | TGCAGCATTCGGACAGCAACAGATACGCAGTATTTT | CSIRTATDTQYF
TRBJ2-1 | - | TRBD1 | 15 | TRBV9 | TGTGCCAGCAGTCGTGAGGGACAGGGGCGCAATGAGCAGTTCTTC | CASSREGQGRNEQFF
TRBJ2-1 | - | TRBD2 | 15 | TRBV2 | TGTGCCAGCAGTCTACTAGCGGGGCTAGGTGGTGAGCAGTTCTTC | CASSLLAGLGGEQFF
TRBJ1-2 | - | - | 15 | TRBV7-3 | TGTGCCAGCAGCCCGAATCCAGGGGATTGGTATGGCTACACCTTC | CASSPNPGDWYGYTF
TRBJ2-7 | - | - | 10 | TRBV20-1 | TGCAGTGCTAGAGGTCAGAACCAGTACTTC | CSARGQNQYF
TRBJ2-5 | - | - | 15 | TRBV5-5 | TGTGCCAGCAGCTCCCGGACAGTCCCACGGGAGACCCAGTACTTC | CASSSRTVPRETQYF
TRBJ2-3 | - | TRBD2 | 14 | TRBV4-1 | TGCGCCAGCACCCCACGGGAGGGCACAGATACGCAGTATTTT | CASTPREGTDTQYF